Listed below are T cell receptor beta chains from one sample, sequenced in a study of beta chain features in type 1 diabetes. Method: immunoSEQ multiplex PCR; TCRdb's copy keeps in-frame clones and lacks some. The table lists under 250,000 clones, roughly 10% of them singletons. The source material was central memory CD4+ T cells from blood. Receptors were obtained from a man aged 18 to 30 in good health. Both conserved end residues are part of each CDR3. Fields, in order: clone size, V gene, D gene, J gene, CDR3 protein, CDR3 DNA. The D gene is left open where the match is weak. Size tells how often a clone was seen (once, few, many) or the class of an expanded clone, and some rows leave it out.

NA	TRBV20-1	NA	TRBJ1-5	CSASRQPQHF	TGCAGTGCTAGTCGTCAGCCCCAGCATTTT
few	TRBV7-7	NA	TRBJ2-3	CASSLDASDTQYF	TGTGCTAGCAGTCTTGACGCTTCAGATACGCAGTATTTT
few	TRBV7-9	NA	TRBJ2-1	CASSLPPGPDNEQFF	TGTGCCAGCAGCTTACCACCGGGGCCTGACAATGAGCAGTTCTTC
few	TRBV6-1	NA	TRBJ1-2	CASSEAWPINYGYTF	TGTGCCAGCAGTGAAGCCTGGCCGATTAACTATGGCTACACCTTC
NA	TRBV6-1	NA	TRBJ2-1	CASSVAGHRSYNEQFF	TGTGCCAGCAGTGTGGCAGGACACCGCTCCTACAATGAGCAGTTCTTC
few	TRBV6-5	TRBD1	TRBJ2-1	CASSPRTGGSNEQFF	TGTGCCAGCAGTCCCCGGACAGGGGGGTCCAATGAGCAGTTCTTC
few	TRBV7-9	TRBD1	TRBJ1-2	CASSIRDRAGLNYGYTF	TGTGCCAGCAGCATCCGGGACAGGGCCGGGTTGAACTATGGCTACACCTTC
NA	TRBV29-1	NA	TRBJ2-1	CSVPLTGQGLVAGIYNEQFF	TGCAGCGTCCCCCTTACGGGACAGGGTCTGGTAGCGGGGATCTACAATGAGCAGTTCTTC
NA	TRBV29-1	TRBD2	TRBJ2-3	CSPWGLATDTQYF	TGCAGCCCGTGGGGACTAGCGACAGATACGCAGTATTTT
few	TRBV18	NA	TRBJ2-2	CASSPTDYTGELFF	TGTGCCAGCTCTCCTACAGATTACACCGGGGAGCTGTTTTTT
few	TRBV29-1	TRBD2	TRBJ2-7	CSVEDWGTSGKVGSYEQYF	TGCAGCGTTGAAGATTGGGGGACTAGCGGGAAGGTTGGGTCCTACGAGCAGTACTTC
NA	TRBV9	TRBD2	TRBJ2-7	CASSPMGLADYEQYF	TGTGCCAGCAGCCCGATGGGACTAGCCGACTACGAGCAGTACTTC
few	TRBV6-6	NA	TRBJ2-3	CASSRADTQYF	TGTGCCAGCAGCCGGGCCGATACGCAGTATTTT
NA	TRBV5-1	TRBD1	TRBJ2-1	CASRQGQTDNEQFF	TGCGCCAGCAGGCAGGGACAGACAGACAATGAGCAGTTCTTC
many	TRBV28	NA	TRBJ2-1	CASSGQLTYNEQFF	TGTGCCAGCAGCGGACAGCTAACTTACAATGAGCAGTTCTTC
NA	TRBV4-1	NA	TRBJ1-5	CASSLTPNQPQHF	TGCGCCAGCAGCCTGACACCGAATCAGCCCCAGCATTTT
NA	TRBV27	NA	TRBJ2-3	CASSFNGDTQYF	TGTGCCAGCAGTTTTAATGGGGATACGCAGTATTTT
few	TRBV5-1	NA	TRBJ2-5	CASSLGESRETQYF	TGCGCCAGCAGCTTGGGGGAAAGCAGAGAGACCCAGTACTTC
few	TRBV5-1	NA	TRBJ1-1	CASSLGVNTEAFF	TGCGCCAGCAGCTTAGGAGTGAACACTGAAGCTTTCTTT
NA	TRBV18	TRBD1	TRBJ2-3	CASSPPRGQGDTDTQYF	TGTGCCAGCTCACCACCACGCGGACAGGGGGACACAGATACGCAGTATTTT
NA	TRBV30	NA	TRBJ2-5	CAWSFGGGETQYF	TGTGCCTGGAGTTTCGGGGGCGGAGAGACCCAGTACTTC
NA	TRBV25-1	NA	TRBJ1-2	CASSTEGSNYGYTF	TGTGCCAGCAGTACTGAGGGATCTAACTATGGCTACACCTTC
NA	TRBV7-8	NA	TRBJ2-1	CASSFLGAYNEQFF	TGTGCCAGCAGCTTCCTAGGGGCCTACAATGAGCAGTTCTTC
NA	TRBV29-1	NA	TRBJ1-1	CSVALDFTEAFF	TGCAGCGTCGCCCTGGACTTCACTGAAGCTTTCTTT
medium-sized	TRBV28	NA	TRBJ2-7	CASRNLGPHNF	TGTGCCAGCAGGAACCTGGGACCCCATAACTTC
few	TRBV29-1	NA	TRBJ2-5	CSVEDRDRQETQYF	TGCAGCGTTGAAGATCGGGACCGACAAGAGACCCAGTACTTC
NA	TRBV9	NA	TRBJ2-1	CASSVGISGPGHNEQFF	TGTGCCAGCAGCGTAGGTATTTCGGGACCAGGTCACAATGAGCAGTTCTTC
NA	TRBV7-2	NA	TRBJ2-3	CASSSTWDTQYF	TGTGCCAGCAGCTCCACATGGGATACGCAGTATTTT
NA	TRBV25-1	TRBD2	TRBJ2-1	CASSGTSGGPSYNEQFF	TGTGCCAGCAGTGGGACTAGCGGGGGGCCCTCCTACAATGAGCAGTTCTTC
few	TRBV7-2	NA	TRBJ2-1	CASSLRGGNEQFF	TGTGCCAGCAGCTTGCGGGGTGGCAATGAGCAGTTCTTC
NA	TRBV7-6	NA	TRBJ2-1	CASSFLSAPLGGNEQFF	TGTGCCAGCAGCTTCCTATCGGCCCCTCTGGGTGGGAATGAGCAGTTCTTC
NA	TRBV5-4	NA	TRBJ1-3	CASSDTGRTGNTIYF	TGTGCCAGCAGCGATACAGGGAGAACTGGAAACACCATATATTTT
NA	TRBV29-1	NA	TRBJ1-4	CSVESGVAANEKLFF	TGCAGCGTTGAATCAGGGGTCGCGGCTAATGAAAAACTGTTTTTT
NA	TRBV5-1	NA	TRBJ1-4	CASSLFGADEKLFF	TGCGCCAGCAGCTTGTTCGGGGCAGATGAAAAACTGTTTTTT
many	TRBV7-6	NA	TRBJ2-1	CASSLGNFEYNEQFF	TGTGCCAGCAGCTTAGGTAACTTTGAATACAATGAGCAGTTCTTC
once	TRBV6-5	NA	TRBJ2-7	CASGNRGHYEQYF	TGTGCCAGCGGAAACCGAGGACACTACGAGCAGTACTTC
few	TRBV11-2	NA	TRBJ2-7	CASSLARSYYEQYF	TGTGCCAGCAGCTTAGCAAGGTCCTACTACGAGCAGTACTTC
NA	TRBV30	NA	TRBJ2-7	CAWSLERGGPKQYF	TGTGCCTGGAGCCTCGAACGTGGGGGGCCTAAGCAGTACTTC
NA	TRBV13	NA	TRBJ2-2	CASSRSFVRELFF	TGTGCCAGCAGCCGGTCATTTGTACGGGAGCTGTTTTTT